This T cell receptor (beta chain) was captured by sequencing in a study of OX40 agonist ivuxolimab in advanced cancers. Whole-study context: The dose of intravenous ivuxolimab that patients received every 2 weeks ranged from 0.01 to 10 mg/kg. Partial responses occurred in Three dose-escalation patients, one with hepatocellular carcinoma and two with cutaneous melanoma. The study's findings and limits: At 0.1 to 3.0 mg/kg, clonal expansion of CD4+ and CD8+ blood T cells had occurred by week 6. Partial responders treated at 0.1-3.0 mg/kg exhibited clonal expansion among the lowest measured.

Trimming took off 5 bases at V and 3 bases at J, with 11 bases between the two ends. CDR1 is MDHEN and CDR2 is SYDVKM in the germline V gene. The CDR3 covers 13 residues. TCRdb keeps only in-frame clones here, not all; method: immunoSEQ multiplex PCR. The repertoire holds about 67,000 clones, with about 84% as singletons. Only one count was recorded for this clone. Its cognate antigen is unknown. The input for sequencing was CD4+ or CD8+ T cells sorted from blood, taken in a trial of the OX40 agonist ivuxolimab. J is TRBJ2-7 and V is TRBV28, with D maybe TRBD1 (5 bases). This TCR was sampled from an adult with an advanced solid tumor such as melanoma, head and neck, liver or kidney cancer. The CDR3 DNA follows: TGTGCCAGCAGTCCTCAGGGAAGCTACGAGCAGTACTTC. This translates into CASSPQGSYEQYF.